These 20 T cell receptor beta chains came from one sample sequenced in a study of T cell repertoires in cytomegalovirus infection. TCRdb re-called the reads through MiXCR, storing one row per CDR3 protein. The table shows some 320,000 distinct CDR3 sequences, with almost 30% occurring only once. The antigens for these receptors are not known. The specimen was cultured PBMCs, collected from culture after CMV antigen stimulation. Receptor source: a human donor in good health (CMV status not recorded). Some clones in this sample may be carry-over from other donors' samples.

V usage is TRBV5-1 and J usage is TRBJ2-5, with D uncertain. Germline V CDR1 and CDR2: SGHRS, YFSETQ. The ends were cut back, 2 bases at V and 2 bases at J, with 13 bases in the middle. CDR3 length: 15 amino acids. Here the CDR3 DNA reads TGCGCCAGCAGCTTCCGGTCCTCGGTTCAAGAGACCCAGTACTTC. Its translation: CASSFRSSVQETQYF.

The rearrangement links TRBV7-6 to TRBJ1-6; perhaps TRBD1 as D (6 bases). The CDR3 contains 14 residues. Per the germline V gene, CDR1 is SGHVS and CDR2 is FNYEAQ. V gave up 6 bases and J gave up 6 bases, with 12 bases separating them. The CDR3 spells CASRVGQPNSPLHF. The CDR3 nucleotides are TGTGCCAGCAGGGTCGGACAGCCTAATTCACCCCTCCACTTT.

The CDR3 reads CASSPSDGGRAHTDTQYF. CDR3 bases: TGTGCCAGCAGCCCTAGCGATGGCGGGAGGGCCCATACAGATACGCAGTATTTT. V usage is TRBV3-1 and J usage is TRBJ2-3; TRBD2 agrees at 9 bases. The V and J ends lost 4 bases and 3 bases, in that order; junction bases with no gene match: 14. Germline loops: CDR1 LGHDT, CDR2 YNNKEL (reference sequence). This CDR3 spans 18 amino acids.

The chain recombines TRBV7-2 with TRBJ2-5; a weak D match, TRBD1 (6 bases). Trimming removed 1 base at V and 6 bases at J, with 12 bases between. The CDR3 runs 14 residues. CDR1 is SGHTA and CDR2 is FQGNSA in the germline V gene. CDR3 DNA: TGTGCCAGCAGCTTAGACGGACAGCAGCAGACCCAGTACTTC. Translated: CASSLDGQQQTQYF.

The CDR3, as DNA: TGCAGTGCTGGGGGACTCTCCTACGAGCAGTACTTC. This codes for CSAGGLSYEQYF. V usage is TRBV20-1 and J usage is TRBJ2-7; tentatively, D is TRBD2 (6 bases). V lost 5 bases and J 0 bases, leaving 8 bases between the germline ends. The CDR3 consists of 12 residues. Germline V lookup: CDR1 DFQATT, CDR2 SNEGSKA (reference sequence).

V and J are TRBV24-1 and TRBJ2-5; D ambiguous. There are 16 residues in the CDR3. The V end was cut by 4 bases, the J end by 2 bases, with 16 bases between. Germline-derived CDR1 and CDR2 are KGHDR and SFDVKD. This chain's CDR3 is CATSDPPGRRQETQYF. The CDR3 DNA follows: TGTGCCACCAGTGACCCCCCCGGCAGGCGACAAGAGACCCAGTACTTC.

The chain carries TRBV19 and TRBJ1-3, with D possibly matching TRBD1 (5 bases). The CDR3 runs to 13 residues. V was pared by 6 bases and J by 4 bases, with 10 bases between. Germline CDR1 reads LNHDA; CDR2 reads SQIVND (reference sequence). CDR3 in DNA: TGTGCCAGTAGGATGCGACAGGGAAACACCATATATTTT. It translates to CASRMRQGNTIYF. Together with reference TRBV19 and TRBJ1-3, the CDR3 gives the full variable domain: DGGITQSPKYLFRKEGQNVTLSCEQNLNHDAMYWYRQDPGQGLRLIYYSQIVNDFQKGDIAEGYSVSREKKESFPLTVTSAQKNPTAFYLCASRMRQGNTIYFGEGSWLTVV.

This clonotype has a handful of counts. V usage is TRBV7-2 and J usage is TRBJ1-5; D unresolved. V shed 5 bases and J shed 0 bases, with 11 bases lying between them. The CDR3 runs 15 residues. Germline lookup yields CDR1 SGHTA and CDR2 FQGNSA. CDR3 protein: CASSRGLASNQPQHF. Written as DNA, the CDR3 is TGTGCCAGCAGCCGTGGCTTGGCTAGCAATCAGCCCCAGCATTTT.

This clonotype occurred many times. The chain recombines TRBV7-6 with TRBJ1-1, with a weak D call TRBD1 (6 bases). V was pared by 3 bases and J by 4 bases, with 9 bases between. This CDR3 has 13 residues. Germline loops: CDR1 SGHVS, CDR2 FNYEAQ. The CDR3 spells CASSLGQLTEAFF. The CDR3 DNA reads TGTGCCAGCAGCTTGGGACAACTCACTGAAGCTTTCTTT. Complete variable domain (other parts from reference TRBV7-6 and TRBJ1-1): GAGVSQSPRYKVTKRGQDVALRCDPISGHVSLYWYRQALGQGPEFLTYFNYEAQQDKSGLPNDRFSAERPEGSISTLTIQRTEQRDSAMYRCASSLGQLTEAFFGQGTRLTVV.

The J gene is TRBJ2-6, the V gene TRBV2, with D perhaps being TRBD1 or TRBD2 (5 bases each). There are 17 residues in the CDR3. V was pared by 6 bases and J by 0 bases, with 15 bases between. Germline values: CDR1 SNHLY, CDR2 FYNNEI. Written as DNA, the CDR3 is TGTGCCAGCAGAAGGGGCCAAACTAGCTCTGGGGCCAACGTCCTGACTTTC. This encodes CASRRGQTSSGANVLTF. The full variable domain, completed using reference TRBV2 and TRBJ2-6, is EPEVTQTPSHQVTQMGQEVILRCVPISNHLYFYWYRQILGQKVEFLVSFYNNEISEKSEIFDDQFSVERPDGSNFTLKIRSTKLEDSAMYFCASRRGQTSSGANVLTFGAGSRLTVL.

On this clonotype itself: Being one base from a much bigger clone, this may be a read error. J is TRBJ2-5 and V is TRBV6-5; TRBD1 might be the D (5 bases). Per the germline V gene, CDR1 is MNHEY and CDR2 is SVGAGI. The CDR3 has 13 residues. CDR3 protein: CASRRTLQETQHF. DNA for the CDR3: TGTGCCAGCAGGCGGACACTTCAAGAGACCCAGCACTTC.

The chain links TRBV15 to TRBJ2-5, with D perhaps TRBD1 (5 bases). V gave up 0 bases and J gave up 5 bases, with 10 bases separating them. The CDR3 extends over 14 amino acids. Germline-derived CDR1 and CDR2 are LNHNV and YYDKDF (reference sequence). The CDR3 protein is CATSREGAWETQYF. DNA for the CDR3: TGTGCCACCAGCAGAGAAGGGGCTTGGGAGACCCAGTACTTC.

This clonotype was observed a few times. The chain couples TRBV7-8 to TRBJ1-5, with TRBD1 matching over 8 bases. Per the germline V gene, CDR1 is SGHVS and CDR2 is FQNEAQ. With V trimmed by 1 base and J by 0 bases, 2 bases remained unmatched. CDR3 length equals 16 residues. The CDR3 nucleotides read TGTGCCAGCAGCTTAGGGGACAGGATTAGCAATCAGCCCCAGCATTTT. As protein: CASSLGDRISNQPQHF.

The CDR3 spells CASSLGGGGRPKNIQYF. The CDR3 nucleotides read TGTGCCAGCAGCTTAGGGGGCGGGGGGCGGCCCAAAAACATTCAGTACTTC. The J gene is TRBJ2-4, the V gene TRBV7-8, with 8 positions matching TRBD2. The CDR3 loop spans 17 amino acids. V shed 1 base and J 2 bases; nucleotides not matched to a gene: 7. CDR1 and CDR2 (germline): SGHVS, FQNEAQ.

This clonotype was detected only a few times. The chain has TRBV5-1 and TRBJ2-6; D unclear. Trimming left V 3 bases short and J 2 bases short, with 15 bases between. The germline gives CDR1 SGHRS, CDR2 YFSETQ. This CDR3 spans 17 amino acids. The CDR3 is CASSSTPSGAGANVLTF. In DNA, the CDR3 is TGCGCCAGCAGCTCGACCCCTTCAGGAGCTGGGGCCAACGTCCTGACTTTC.

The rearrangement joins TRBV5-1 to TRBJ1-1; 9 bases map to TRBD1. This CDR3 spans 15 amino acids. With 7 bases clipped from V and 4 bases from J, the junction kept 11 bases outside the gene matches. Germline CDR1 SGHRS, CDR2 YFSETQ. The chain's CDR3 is CASHISTGGGTEAFF. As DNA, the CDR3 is TGCGCCAGCCACATTTCGACAGGGGGAGGCACTGAAGCTTTCTTT.

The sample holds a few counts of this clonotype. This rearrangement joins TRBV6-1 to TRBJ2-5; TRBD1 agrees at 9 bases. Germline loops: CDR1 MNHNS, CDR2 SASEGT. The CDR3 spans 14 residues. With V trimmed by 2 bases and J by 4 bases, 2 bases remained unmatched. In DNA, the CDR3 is TGTGCCAGCAGTGAAAACAGGGGGCGAGAGACCCAGTACTTC. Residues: CASSENRGRETQYF.

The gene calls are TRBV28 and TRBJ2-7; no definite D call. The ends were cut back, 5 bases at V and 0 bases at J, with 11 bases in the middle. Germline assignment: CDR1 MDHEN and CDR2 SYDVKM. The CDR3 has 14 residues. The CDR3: CASSLMDGSYEQYF. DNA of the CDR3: TGTGCCAGCAGTCTGATGGACGGCTCCTACGAGCAGTACTTC.

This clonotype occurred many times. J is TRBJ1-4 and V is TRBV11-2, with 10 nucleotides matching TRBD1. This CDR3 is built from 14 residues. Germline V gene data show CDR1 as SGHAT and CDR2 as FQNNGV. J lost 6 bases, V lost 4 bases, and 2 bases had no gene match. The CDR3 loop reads CASSSGTGDEKLFF. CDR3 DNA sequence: TGTGCCAGCAGCTCCGGGACAGGGGATGAAAAACTGTTTTTT.

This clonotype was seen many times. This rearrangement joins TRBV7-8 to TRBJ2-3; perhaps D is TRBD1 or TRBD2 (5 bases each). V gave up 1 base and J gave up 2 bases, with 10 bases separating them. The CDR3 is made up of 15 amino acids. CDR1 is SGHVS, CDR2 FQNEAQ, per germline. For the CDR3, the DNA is TGTGCCAGCAGCTTAGATGTGGGACCCACAGATACGCAGTATTTT. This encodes CASSLDVGPTDTQYF.